The T cell receptor beta chain under discussion was sequenced for a study of blood T cell repertoires in COVID-19. Study overall: Samples representing acute and convalescent COVID-19 were sourced from the United States, Italy and Spain.

Sequencing used immunoSEQ multiplex PCR; TCRdb keeps in-frame clones, though not all of them. The data contain some 180,000 clones, over 80% of them singletons. Participant-given clinical history determined each cohort assignment. The sequenced material came from PBMCs or T cells enriched from blood (not recorded which). This TCR was sampled from a woman between 25 and 40 years old who had been exposed to COVID-19.

CDR3 loop: CASSLQFNSPLHF. CDR3 nucleotide sequence: TGTGCCAGCTCGTTACAGTTTAATTCACCCCTCCACTTT. This chain connects TRBV11-2 to TRBJ1-6; D gene uncertain. This CDR3 is built from 13 residues. The germline V and J ends were trimmed by 8 bases and 6 bases, with 11 bases remaining between them. The germline CDR1 and CDR2 sequences are SGHAT and FQNNGV.